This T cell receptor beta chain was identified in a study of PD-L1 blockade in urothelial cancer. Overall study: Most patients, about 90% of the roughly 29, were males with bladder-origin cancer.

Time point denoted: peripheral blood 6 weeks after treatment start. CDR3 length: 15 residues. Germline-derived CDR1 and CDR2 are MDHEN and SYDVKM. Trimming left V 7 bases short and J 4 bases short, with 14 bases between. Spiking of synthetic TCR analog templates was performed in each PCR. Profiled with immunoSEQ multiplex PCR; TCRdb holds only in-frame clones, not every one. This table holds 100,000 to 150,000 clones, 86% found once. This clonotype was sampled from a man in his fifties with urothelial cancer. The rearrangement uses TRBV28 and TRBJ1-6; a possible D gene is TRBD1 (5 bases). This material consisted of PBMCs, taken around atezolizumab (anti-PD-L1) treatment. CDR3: CASTSRALYNSPLHF. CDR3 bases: TGTGCCAGCACCTCCAGGGCGTTGTATAATTCACCCCTCCACTTT.